This T cell receptor beta chain was observed in a study of cytomegalovirus exposure and HLA in healthy donors. Findings and limits, study-wide: Across all donors, roughly uniform sequencing depth was an assumption of the presence/absence analyses. Earlier analysis yielded a pattern in which most TCR beta V segments were productive about 87% or about 30% of the time. As a later analysis revealed, most CMV-associated TCR beta chains appeared HLA-restricted.

For this clone: Its antigen is not known. Mismatch with germline at one junction end may stem from a read error.

Both 60 Vbeta primers and 13 Jbeta primers went into the PCR. Source study methods: In a later analysis, 79 million or so unique TCR beta chains included roughly 11 million shared by two or more donors. Data came from immunoSEQ multiplex PCR; TCRdb stores just in-frame clones and leaves some out. V and J calls and clone size are copied from that table; D and trimming were computed from the DNA. This table has about 190,000 clones, 79% appearing once. CDR1 and CDR2 (germline): SSHAT, FNYEAQ (reference sequence). The CDR3 is 15 amino acids. This clonotype originated in a woman in her late teens or twenties in good health and CMV-seronegative. The sequenced material came from PBMCs. The chain couples TRBV7-7 to TRBJ2-1; D is undetermined. CDR3 in amino acids: CASSPSYGGDNEQFF. In DNA, the CDR3 is TGTGCTAGCAGCCCTAGTTACGGCGGTGACAATGAGCAGTTCTTC.